The clone carrying this TCR beta chain showed up just once. Germline V lookup: CDR1 SEHNR, CDR2 FQNEAQ (reference sequence). Trimming pared 2 bases from V and 7 bases from J, leaving 11 bases between. This CDR3 has 14 amino acids. This sample was included in a study of T cell changes during pregnancy in multiple sclerosis. Here immunoSEQ multiplex PCR was the method, and the copy in TCRdb shows in-frame clones only, minus some. The data show about 61,000 clones, 90% seen once. The clonotype was recovered from a female donor in good health, enrolled as a control in a pregnancy study. The J gene is TRBJ2-2, the V gene TRBV7-9, with D unclear. This specimen was peripheral blood, taken in the first trimester of pregnancy. CDR3 DNA: TGTGCCAGCAGCTTACCGATCCCCGGCGGGGAGCTGTTTTTT. Its protein product is CASSLPIPGGELFF.